The clone carrying this T cell receptor (beta chain) was observed once. These data originate in a study of CD8 T cells in Susac syndrome. Roughly 0.45 to 1 ug RNA was reverse transcribed with random hexamers. TCR beta CDR3 was amplified by immunoSEQ multiplex PCR. This amplification extended across 54 Vbeta and 13 Jbeta segments. In TCRdb, the immunoSEQ multiplex PCR reads were re-called with MiXCR into one record per CDR3 protein. The sample lists roughly 70,000 distinct CDR3 sequences, nearly 96% occurring once. This CDR3 spans 13 amino acids. The germline V gene has CDR1 SGHTA and CDR2 FQGNSA. J lost 4 bases, V lost 5 bases, and 5 bases had no gene match. Sequencing targeted TCR beta in T cells from blood (CD8+ and CD4+). The CD8+ and CD4+ T cells were isolated magnetically using a negative isolation approach, whereas the TEMRA cells were enriched by FACS.

The specimen sequenced was CD4+ T cells from PBMCs. The V call is TRBV7-2, the J call TRBJ2-7; 7 bases map to TRBD1. This sequence originates from a human donor with multiple sclerosis. CDR3 protein: CASSGDSPYEQYF. The CDR3 DNA sequence: TGTGCCAGCAGCGGGGACAGCCCGTACGAGCAGTACTTC.